Following are 6 T cell receptor beta chains from one sample sequenced in a study of blood T cell repertoires in COVID-19. Measured with immunoSEQ multiplex PCR; TCRdb has only the in-frame clones, and not every one. The table lists about 50,000 clones, roughly four fifths of them singletons. Material: peripheral blood. Source of these receptors: a woman in her sixties or seventies with acute or convalescent COVID-19.

The chain employs TRBV6-4 and TRBJ2-1; D may be TRBD2 (6 bases). The CDR3 is 13 amino acids. CDR1 MRHNA and CDR2 SNTAGT come from the germline V gene. The V end was cut by 5 bases, the J end by 9 bases, with 14 bases between. CDR3 sequence reads: CASSSVARGEQFF. CDR3 nucleotide sequence: TGTGCCAGCAGTTCAGTGGCGCGGGGTGAGCAGTTCTTC.

The table lists this clone with a count of one. CDR3 residues: CASSQGVKSSETQYF. The DNA of the CDR3 is TGTGCCAGCAGCCAAGGCGTAAAAAGCTCCGAGACCCAGTACTTC. The V call is TRBV4-2, the J call TRBJ2-5; the D is unclear. V lost 1 base to trimming and J lost 5 bases, with 14 bases between them. The CDR3 runs to 15 residues. The germline CDR1 and CDR2 sequences are LGHNA and YNFKEQ.

The V and J genes are TRBV14 and TRBJ2-7, with D possibly matching TRBD2 (5 bases). The CDR3 spans 14 residues. V shed 3 bases and J shed 3 bases, with 12 bases lying between them. The V gene's germline CDR1 is SGHDN and CDR2 FVKESK. This CDR3 is CASSHGKGLYEQYF. The CDR3, as DNA: TGTGCCAGCAGCCACGGGAAAGGGCTCTACGAGCAGTACTTC.

This clone was counted a single time. Here the CDR3 reads CASSRDRFYGYTF. CDR3 nucleotides: TGTGCCAGCAGTCGAGACAGGTTCTATGGCTACACCTTC. The chain joins TRBV6-5 to TRBJ1-2; the D gene is possibly TRBD1 (6 bases). Germline CDR1 reads MNHEY; CDR2 reads SVGAGI. V lost 5 bases and J lost 4, with 11 bases in between. This CDR3 is built from 13 residues.

The rearrangement joins TRBV29-1 to TRBJ2-1; a possible D gene is TRBD2 (6 bases). CDR3 length: 16 residues. Germline-derived CDR1 and CDR2 are SQVTM and ANQGSEA. V was cut by 7 bases and J by 5 bases, with 24 bases left in between. The CDR3 region is CSASRFAGRQNNEQFF. DNA of the CDR3: TGCAGCGCTTCCCGGTTTGCGGGAAGACAGAACAATGAGCAGTTCTTC.

This chain uses TRBV18 with TRBJ2-1; 7 bases align to TRBD2. CDR1 and CDR2 from the germline V gene are KGHSH and LQKENI. The CDR3 covers 15 residues. Germline trimming cut 2 bases from V and 0 bases from J; bases unmatched to any gene: 1. The CDR3 loop reads CASSPGEGSYNEQFF. In DNA form, the CDR3 reads TGTGCCAGCTCACCAGGGGAGGGCTCCTACAATGAGCAGTTCTTC.